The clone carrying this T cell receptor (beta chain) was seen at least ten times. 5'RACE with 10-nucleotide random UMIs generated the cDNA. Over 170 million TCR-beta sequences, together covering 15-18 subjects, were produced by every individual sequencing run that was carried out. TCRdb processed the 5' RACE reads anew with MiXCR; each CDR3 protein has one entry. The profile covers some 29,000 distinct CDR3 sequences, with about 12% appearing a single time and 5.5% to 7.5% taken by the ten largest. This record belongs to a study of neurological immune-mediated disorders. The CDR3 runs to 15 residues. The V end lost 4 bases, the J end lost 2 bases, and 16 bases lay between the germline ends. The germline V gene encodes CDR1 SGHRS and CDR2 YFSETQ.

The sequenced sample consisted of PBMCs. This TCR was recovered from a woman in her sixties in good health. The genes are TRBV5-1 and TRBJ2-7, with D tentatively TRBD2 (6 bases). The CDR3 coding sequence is TGCGCCAGCAGCAGAGAACCGGGACTGACCTACGAGCAGTACTTC. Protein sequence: CASSREPGLTYEQYF. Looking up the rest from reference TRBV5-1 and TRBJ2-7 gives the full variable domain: KAGVTQTPRYLIKTRGQQVTLSCSPISGHRSVSWYQQTPGQGLQFLFEYFSETQRNKGNFPGRFSGRQFSNSRSEMNVSTLELGDSALYLCASSREPGLTYEQYFGPGTRLTVT.